This T cell receptor beta chain was found in a study of blood T cell repertoires in COVID-19. On the study more broadly: Specimens from acute and convalescent COVID-19 originated in the United States, Italy and Spain.

TCRdb keeps only in-frame clones here, not all; method: immunoSEQ multiplex PCR. The table includes about 64,000 clones, more than 70% detected once. Participants, about 18 to 90 years old, spanned 25 or so US areas. Two negative PCRs, clearance, or symptom resolution were required of recovered Cohort 3 donors. This clonotype was obtained from a middle-aged woman who had recovered from COVID-19. Material for sequencing was PBMCs or T cells enriched from blood (not recorded which).

The CDR3 DNA is TGTGCCAGCAGTTTCCGGGACAGACCCCAAGAGACCCAGTACTTC. This encodes CASSFRDRPQETQYF. The chain is built from TRBV28 and TRBJ2-5, with 7 positions matching TRBD1. After removal of 3 bases from V and 1 base from J, the junction contained 5 bases not matched to a gene. Germline CDR1 and CDR2: MDHEN and SYDVKM. The CDR3 loop spans 15 amino acids.